These 27 T cell receptor beta chains share one sample of origin, sequenced in a study of beta chain features in type 1 diabetes (dated by TCRdb to between 2018 and 2020). Libraries came from the immunoSEQ multiplex PCR assay. The High Capacity cDNA Reverse Transcription Kit was used to reverse transcribe all of the isolated RNA, meaning that expressed TCRB transcripts were what got sequenced. This immuneACCESS table, as held by TCRdb, lists in-frame sequences with V and J called but not all clones. Of the missing ones, under half trace to an unresolved V gene in checked studies; the others have no known cause. Here the sample has hundreds of thousands of clones; 11% occur a single time. Just over 0.015% of the sample rests with the top ten. Sequenced material: naive CD4+ T cells from blood. Explained via the paper, the cell subset or site label denotes: true naive CD4+ T cells. The receptors derive from a woman in her thirties in good health.

This clone has only a few counts. The chain has TRBV11-2 and TRBJ2-7; D call uncertain. V dropped 5 bases and J dropped 3 bases, with 5 bases sitting between them. The CDR3 runs to 11 residues. Germline V gene sequence: CDR1 SGHAT, CDR2 FQNNGV. The CDR3 DNA sequence: TGTGCCAGCAGCCCCAACTACGAGCAGTACTTC. Translating gives CASSPNYEQYF.

This clone was seen only a few times. The gene calls are TRBV28 and TRBJ1-2; D not certain. CDR3 size: 14 residues. Germline assignment: CDR1 MDHEN and CDR2 SYDVKM. V lost 2 bases and J lost 7, with 14 bases in between. Here the CDR3 DNA reads TGTGCCAGCAGTTTAAGGCGGGTAGGAGGTGGCTACACCTTC. Its translation: CASSLRRVGGGYTF.

The chain carries TRBV30 and TRBJ2-7; 7 bases map to TRBD2. The CDR3 runs to 15 residues. Germline values: CDR1 GTSNPN, CDR2 SVGIG (reference sequence). Unmatched junction bases numbered 14, after V lost 2 bases and J lost 7 bases. The CDR3 DNA sequence: TGTGCCTGGAGTTCAGGGATGGTAGCGGGCTGGGAGCAGTACTTC. This codes for CAWSSGMVAGWEQYF.

V is TRBV4-1 and J is TRBJ2-7; possibly TRBD2 for D (5 bases). The CDR3 is 16 residues long. Looked up from germline, CDR1 is MGHRA and CDR2 is YSYEKL. The V end lost 0 bases, the J end lost 0 bases, and 12 bases lay between the germline ends. CDR3 loop: CASSQDHGGSSYEQYF. CDR3 DNA: TGCGCCAGCAGCCAAGATCATGGAGGTTCCTCCTACGAGCAGTACTTC.

This clone was picked up one time. The chain employs TRBV20-1 and TRBJ1-1; tentatively, D is TRBD1 (6 bases). The CDR3 has 11 amino acids. Germline loops: CDR1 DFQATT, CDR2 SNEGSKA (reference sequence). V was clipped by 5 bases and J by 5 bases, with 9 bases between them. The CDR3 bases are TGCAGTGCTGAAACAGGGACTGAAGCTTTCTTT. Its translation is CSAETGTEAFF.

The CDR3 DNA sequence: TGCGCCAGCAGCCAGAGTCGGTTGAATTCACCCCTCCACTTT. Translated, it gives CASSQSRLNSPLHF. The genes are TRBV4-3 and TRBJ1-6; D uncertain. V was shortened by 3 bases and J by 7 bases, with 10 bases between the two germline ends. The CDR3 covers 14 residues. Germline V gene data show CDR1 as LGHNA and CDR2 as YSLEER.

V gene TRBV28 combines with J gene TRBJ2-4; 14 bases agree with TRBD2. V dropped 6 bases and J dropped 3; count of bases not matched to a gene: 10. Germline CDR1 MDHEN, CDR2 SYDVKM. This CDR3 is built from 18 residues. The CDR3 sequence: CASSAGTSGRVVKNIQYF. Here the CDR3 DNA reads TGTGCCAGCAGCGCCGGGACTAGCGGGAGAGTGGTCAAAAACATTCAGTACTTC.

The CDR3, as DNA: TGTGCCAGCAGCCAGACTAGCGGGAGTCTCGACGAGCAGTACTTC. Residues: CASSQTSGSLDEQYF. V gene TRBV7-9 combines with J gene TRBJ2-7, with TRBD2 matching over 12 bases. This CDR3 contains 15 residues. Germline V gives CDR1 SEHNR, CDR2 FQNEAQ (reference sequence). Trimming took 5 bases from V and 5 from J; bases not matched to a gene: 7.

V gene TRBV29-1 combines with J gene TRBJ2-3; D remains unclear. CDR1 and CDR2 from the germline V gene are SQVTM and ANQGSEA. V lost 6 bases and J 4 bases, leaving 11 bases between the germline ends. This CDR3 has 12 residues. Here the CDR3 reads CSVGPTPDTQYF. CDR3 in DNA: TGCAGCGTGGGCCCTACCCCAGATACGCAGTATTTT.

This clone was detected a few times. The chain has TRBV6-6 and TRBJ2-1; TRBD2 matches at 8 bases. The germline V gene has CDR1 MNHNY and CDR2 SVGAGI (reference sequence). Trimming cost V 6 bases and J 1 base; bases outside gene matches: 5. The CDR3 runs 15 residues. CDR3 amino acids: CASSPLADSYNEQFF. CDR3 bases: TGTGCCAGCAGCCCACTAGCGGATTCCTACAATGAGCAGTTCTTC.

This clone was seen more than once but under ten times. V and J are TRBV7-9 and TRBJ2-1; 10 bases line up with TRBD2. CDR3 length equals 16 residues. Germline lookup yields CDR1 SEHNR and CDR2 FQNEAQ (reference sequence). The ends lost 5 bases at V and 5 bases at J; junction bases unmatched: 9. CDR3 nucleotides: TGTGCCAGCAGCCAAGATAGTCTAGCGGGAGACAATGAGCAGTTCTTC. Protein: CASSQDSLAGDNEQFF.

To note about this clone: A much larger clone is a single base away; this may be a read error. Other nucleotide sequences in the sample specify the same CDR3. This chain links TRBV11-3 with TRBJ2-1, with a possible D match to TRBD1 (6 bases). Germline-derived CDR1 and CDR2 are SGHNT and YENEEA. This CDR3 contains 12 residues. Trimming took off 2 bases at V and 7 bases at J, with 6 bases between the two ends. Here the CDR3 DNA reads TGTGCCAGCAGCTTAACAGGGAATGAGCAGTTCTTC. It yields the protein CASSLTGNEQFF.

This chain connects TRBV6-5 to TRBJ1-4; no definite D call. CDR1 is MNHEY, CDR2 SVGAGI, per germline. CDR3 length: 15 amino acids. The V and J ends lost 10 bases and 0 bases respectively, with 15 bases between them. CDR3 in amino acids: CATRRTVATNEKLFF. DNA of the CDR3: TGTGCCACCCGTCGAACAGTTGCAACTAATGAAAAACTGTTTTTT.

This clone turned up a few times. The V gene is TRBV7-9, the J gene TRBJ2-3, with 13 positions matching TRBD2. V dropped 4 bases and J dropped 9; count of bases not matched to a gene: 7. This CDR3 comprises 15 residues. CDR1 and CDR2 (germline): SEHNR, FQNEAQ (reference sequence). Here the CDR3 reads CASSSGLAGEHTQYF. In DNA, the CDR3 is TGTGCCAGCAGCTCTGGACTAGCGGGAGAGCACACGCAGTATTTT.

There are a few counts of this clone. J is TRBJ2-1 and V is TRBV9; 10 nucleotides match TRBD2. The V and J ends lost 0 bases and 1 base, in that order; junction bases with no gene match: 4. This CDR3 contains 17 residues. Germline V gene data show CDR1 as SGDLS and CDR2 as YYNGEE. CDR3 sequence: CASSVEGTSVSYNEQFF. Here the CDR3 DNA reads TGTGCCAGCAGCGTAGAAGGGACTAGCGTATCCTACAATGAGCAGTTCTTC.

This sequence joins TRBV30 and TRBJ2-5, with 7 positions matching TRBD1. Matching the DNA end better, TRBJ2-7 makes the J call doubtful. Germline CDR1 GTSNPN, CDR2 SVGIG (reference sequence). This CDR3 has 13 residues. The CDR3 DNA follows: TGTGCCTGGGCTGGGACAGTAATCAACGAGCAGTACTTC. This translates into CAWAGTVINEQYF.

The chain carries TRBV18 and TRBJ2-4; D is undetermined. V was trimmed by 2 bases and J by 8 bases, leaving 10 bases between them. From germline, CDR1 is KGHSH and CDR2 LQKENI. CDR3 length equals 13 residues. CDR3 coding DNA: TGTGCCAGCTCACCATATGATTTAGACATTCAGTACTTC. It is translated as CASSPYDLDIQYF.

The V and J genes are TRBV20-1 and TRBJ2-3; the D is unclear. Deletions cut 3 bases from V and 5 bases from J, with 3 bases between. Germline loops: CDR1 DFQATT, CDR2 SNEGSKA (reference sequence). This CDR3 is 10 amino acids long. The CDR3 spells CSASIDTQYF. In DNA, the CDR3 is TGCAGTGCTAGTATAGATACGCAGTATTTT.

The chain uses TRBV6-1 and TRBJ1-1; no definite D call. Per germline, CDR1 MNHNS and CDR2 SASEGT. CDR3 size: 14 residues. V lost 1 base and J 4 bases, leaving 10 bases between the germline ends. The CDR3 region has the DNA TGTGCCAGCAGTGAAGAAATATATTCCACTGAAGCTTTCTTT. It specifies CASSEEIYSTEAFF.

The chain carries TRBV4-3 and TRBJ2-1, with 11 bases matching TRBD2. The CDR3 has 17 residues. The J segment lost 9 bases and the V segment lost 0 bases, leaving 10 bases of the junction unmatched. Germline V gene data show CDR1 as LGHNA and CDR2 as YSLEER. The CDR3 nucleotides read TGCGCCAGCAGCCAAGAGCCCCCTAGCGGGGGGATTCGTGAGCAGTTCTTC. Encoded protein: CASSQEPPSGGIREQFF.

A word on this clone: The same CDR3 arises from other DNA sequences in this sample as well. The chain uses TRBV7-2 and TRBJ2-3, with D possibly matching TRBD2 (5 bases). Trimming cost V 0 bases and J 2 bases, with 12 bases left between them. Germline-derived CDR1 and CDR2 are SGHTA and FQGNSA. The CDR3 consists of 16 residues. CDR3 bases: TGTGCCAGCAGCTTAGCAGGTTCCGGGAACACAGATACGCAGTATTTT. Translated: CASSLAGSGNTDTQYF.

The rearrangement links TRBV6-5 to TRBJ1-2; 10 bases are a match to TRBD1. The CDR3 covers 16 residues. Germline V CDR1 and CDR2: MNHEY, SVGAGI. V shed 0 bases and J 6 bases; nucleotides not matched to a gene: 7. The CDR3 DNA sequence: TGTGCCAGCAGTTACTCGACCCCAGGGACAGGGGATGGCTACACCTTC. Translating gives CASSYSTPGTGDGYTF.

This clone turned up a few times. The CDR3 here is CASSVPGFGETQYF. In DNA form, the CDR3 reads TGTGCCAGCAGCGTACCGGGTTTCGGGGAGACCCAGTACTTC. The chain couples TRBV5-4 to TRBJ2-5, with D unclear. Germline loops: CDR1 SGHNT, CDR2 YYREEE (reference sequence). Trimming left V 4 bases short and J 5 bases short, with 15 bases between. This CDR3 contains 14 residues.

This chain links TRBV7-2 with TRBJ2-5; the D gene is possibly TRBD2 (6 bases). This CDR3 is 14 amino acids long. Germline-derived CDR1 and CDR2 are SGHTA and FQGNSA. Trimming took 4 bases from V and 2 from J, leaving 11 bases between them. CDR3 DNA sequence: TGTGCCAGCAGCTCAGTACGGGGGCAAGAGACCCAGTACTTC. Encoded protein: CASSSVRGQETQYF.

The genes are TRBV6-6 and TRBJ2-5; unclear D gene. Trimming cost V 7 bases and J 5 bases, with 8 bases left between them. The CDR3 has 11 residues. Per germline, CDR1 MNHNY and CDR2 SVGAGI (reference sequence). CDR3 sequence: CASTSLETQYF. DNA of the CDR3: TGTGCCAGCACTTCCTTGGAGACCCAGTACTTC.

This clone was seen more than once but under ten times. The chain recombines TRBV28 with TRBJ2-2, with D maybe TRBD1 (6 bases). There are 15 residues in the CDR3. Germline V gene sequence: CDR1 MDHEN, CDR2 SYDVKM. With 7 bases removed from V and 2 bases from J, the gap between germline ends came to 14 bases. CDR3 protein: CASKMDRVNTGELFF. The CDR3, as DNA: TGTGCCAGCAAAATGGACAGAGTTAACACCGGGGAGCTGTTTTTT.

This clone was seen at least ten times. V and J are TRBV4-3 and TRBJ2-1; no reliable D call. The CDR3 contains 12 residues. CDR1 is LGHNA, CDR2 YSLEER, per germline. V was shortened by 5 bases and J by 6 bases, with 8 bases between the two germline ends. CDR3 amino acids: CASSYPGNEQFF. The CDR3 coding sequence is TGCGCCAGCAGCTATCCGGGCAATGAGCAGTTCTTC.